The next 22 T cell receptor beta chains were all read from a single sample in a study of T cell changes during pregnancy in multiple sclerosis. Generated by immunoSEQ multiplex PCR, the TCRdb table keeps only in-frame clones and is missing some. The top ten hold about 3% of the sample, which has some 49,000 clones, less than 95% seen once. The input for sequencing was CD8+ T cells from peripheral blood mononuclear cells, taken in the second trimester of pregnancy. These receptors were taken from a female donor with multiple sclerosis, enrolled in a pregnancy study.

This clone has a single count. This chain uses TRBV9 with TRBJ2-1; TRBD2 matches at 8 bases. Germline V gene sequence: CDR1 SGDLS, CDR2 YYNGEE. The CDR3 runs to 14 residues. V was clipped by 0 bases and J by 8 bases; unmatched bases: 4. This chain's CDR3 is CASSVAGGPDEQFF. In DNA form, the CDR3 reads TGTGCCAGCAGCGTAGCGGGGGGGCCAGATGAGCAGTTCTTC.

The rearrangement uses TRBV19 and TRBJ2-3; D is perhaps TRBD2 (5 bases). The CDR3 covers 16 residues. CDR1 LNHDA and CDR2 SQIVND come from the germline V gene (reference sequence). With 4 bases removed from V and 4 bases from J, the gap between germline ends came to 18 bases. In DNA form, the CDR3 reads TGTGCCAGTAGTAGCAGGAGGCGTCCTATGTCAGATACGCAGTATTTT. Translating gives CASSSRRRPMSDTQYF.

The genes are TRBV4-2 and TRBJ1-1; D is ambiguous. The germline V and J ends were trimmed by 2 bases and 7 bases, with 11 bases remaining between them. CDR1 is LGHNA, CDR2 YNFKEQ, per germline. The CDR3 has 13 amino acids. This chain's CDR3 is CASSQPLGVEAFF. The CDR3 region has the DNA TGTGCCAGCAGCCAACCTCTCGGGGTTGAAGCTTTCTTT.

The genes are TRBV9 and TRBJ2-2, with TRBD2 identical over 11 bases. In germline, CDR1 is SGDLS, CDR2 YYNGEE. This CDR3 is built from 17 residues. J was trimmed by 4 bases and V by 4 bases; bases with no gene match: 9. CDR3 coding DNA: TGTGCCAGCAGCTCACCGACTAGCGGGGCCCCCACCGGGGAGCTGTTTTTT. It yields the protein CASSSPTSGAPTGELFF.

The chain recombines TRBV6-1 with TRBJ1-1, with D perhaps matching TRBD1 (6 bases). Trimming cost V 4 bases and J 1 base, with 16 bases left between them. This CDR3 is 16 amino acids long. Germline V gives CDR1 MNHNS, CDR2 SASEGT. The CDR3 reads CASSAWTDSKNTEAFF. The CDR3 coding sequence is TGTGCCAGCAGTGCCTGGACGGACAGCAAGAACACTGAAGCTTTCTTT.

V is TRBV4-3 and J is TRBJ2-1, with D possibly matching TRBD1 (6 bases). The CDR3 length is 15 residues. The V end was cut by 0 bases, the J end by 2 bases, with 8 bases between. CDR1 and CDR2 (germline): LGHNA, YSLEER. In DNA form, the CDR3 reads TGCGCCAGCAGCCAAGACCAGGGGACCTACAATGAGCAGTTCTTC. Protein: CASSQDQGTYNEQFF.

The CDR3 nucleotides are TGTGCCAGCAGCCGTGGACTAGCCGGGGGCACAGATACGCAGTATTTT. This sequence encodes CASSRGLAGGTDTQYF. V gene TRBV11-2 combines with J gene TRBJ2-3, with 8 bases that match TRBD2. Germline CDR1 reads SGHAT; CDR2 reads FQNNGV. J was trimmed by 1 base and V by 5 bases; bases with no gene match: 8. This CDR3 has 16 amino acids.

The genes are TRBV10-3 and TRBJ1-1; D uncertain. V shed 4 bases and J shed 3 bases, with 12 bases lying between them. The CDR3 runs 14 residues. Germline CDR1 is ENHRY and CDR2 is SYGVKD. In DNA form, the CDR3 reads TGTGCCATCAGTGGGGCGCTCTGGGACACTGAAGCTTTCTTT. Residues: CAISGALWDTEAFF.

The chain has TRBV5-1 and TRBJ2-4, with 7 bases fitting TRBD1. CDR3 length equals 14 residues. V lost 3 bases and J lost 9; bases outside the gene matches: 9. Germline V gives CDR1 SGHRS, CDR2 YFSETQ. Written as DNA, the CDR3 is TGCGCCAGCAGCTACGCACAGGGGCGGGTCATTCAGTACTTC. This translates into CASSYAQGRVIQYF.

The chain recombines TRBV7-9 with TRBJ1-4; TRBD1 aligns across 9 bases. The CDR3 loop spans 18 amino acids. The germline V gene has CDR1 SEHNR and CDR2 FQNEAQ (reference sequence). The V and J ends lost 4 bases and 5 bases, in that order; junction bases with no gene match: 14. The CDR3 is CASSSRGTGSGENEKLFF. CDR3 nucleotides: TGTGCCAGCAGCTCACGGGGGACAGGGAGTGGGGAGAATGAAAAACTGTTTTTT.

This clone has just one count. This sequence joins TRBV7-8 and TRBJ1-5; no clear D. The germline V and J ends were trimmed by 0 bases and 0 bases, with 15 bases remaining between them. Germline values: CDR1 SGHVS, CDR2 FQNEAQ. This CDR3 spans 18 amino acids. CDR3 loop: CASSLAAERTYSNQPQHF. As DNA, the CDR3 is TGTGCCAGCAGCTTAGCGGCCGAGAGGACTTATAGCAATCAGCCCCAGCATTTT.

The chain couples TRBV5-1 to TRBJ2-1, with 9 bases matching TRBD2. The CDR3 has 13 residues. After removal of 4 bases from V and 9 bases from J, the junction contained 5 bases not matched to a gene. From germline, CDR1 is SGHRS and CDR2 YFSETQ. In DNA, the CDR3 is TGCGCCAGCAGCGGCGGGGGGGCCCCTGAGCAGTTCTTC. Its translation: CASSGGGAPEQFF.

The chain combines TRBV13 with TRBJ2-3; the match to TRBD2 covers 9 bases. Losses at the gene ends were 6 bases for V and 2 bases for J; bases not matched to a gene: 6. The CDR3 consists of 15 residues. The germline CDR1 and CDR2 sequences are PRHDT and FYEKMQ (reference sequence). CDR3 coding DNA: TGTGCCAGCAGAGTAGCGGGGGTGTACACAGATACGCAGTATTTT. This gives the protein CASRVAGVYTDTQYF.

V gene TRBV7-9 combines with J gene TRBJ2-7; 7 bases fit TRBD2. From germline, CDR1 is SEHNR and CDR2 FQNEAQ (reference sequence). Trimming removed 5 bases from V and 3 bases from J; junction bases left unmatched: 10. The CDR3 extends over 15 amino acids. The CDR3 DNA reads as TGTGCCAGCAGCCCGAGCGGGGCTTCCATCTACGAGCAGTACTTC. This codes for CASSPSGASIYEQYF.

This clone occurred a few times. V usage is TRBV6-4 and J usage is TRBJ2-3; 16 positions agree with TRBD2. CDR1 is MRHNA, CDR2 SNTAGT, per germline. The CDR3 is 18 amino acids. V lost 0 bases, J lost 1 base, and 1 base stayed unmatched. The CDR3 DNA reads TGTGCCAGCAGTGACTCGGGGACTAGCGGGGGGGGCACAGATACGCAGTATTTT. The encoded protein is CASSDSGTSGGGTDTQYF.

The J gene is TRBJ2-1, the V gene TRBV6-4; 12 bases agree with TRBD2. Germline-derived CDR1 and CDR2 are MRHNA and SNTAGT. CDR3 length equals 15 residues. V shed 5 bases and J 8 bases; nucleotides not matched to a gene: 7. CDR3 in amino acids: CASSKLAGGEDEQFF. The CDR3 nucleotides read TGTGCCAGCAGTAAACTAGCGGGGGGCGAGGATGAGCAGTTCTTC.

The genes are TRBV7-9 and TRBJ1-1; TRBD1 is a possible D gene (5 bases). The CDR3 sequence is 15 residues long. V was shortened by 5 bases and J by 5 bases, with 18 bases between the two germline ends. Germline assignment: CDR1 SEHNR and CDR2 FQNEAQ (reference sequence). CDR3 sequence: CASSQTSSRVTEAFF. The CDR3 region has the DNA TGTGCCAGCAGCCAAACATCGTCCAGGGTTACTGAAGCTTTCTTT.

The chain joins TRBV4-2 to TRBJ1-5; D call uncertain. Germline CDR1 LGHNA, CDR2 YNFKEQ. Trimming shortened V by 1 base and J by 4 bases, and 5 bases separated the two germline ends. This CDR3 has 13 residues. The CDR3 DNA reads TGTGCCAGCAGCCAAGTCTTAAATCAGCCCCAGCATTTT. This sequence encodes CASSQVLNQPQHF.

The J gene is TRBJ2-5, the V gene TRBV5-6; 8 bases line up with TRBD1. The CDR3 spans 15 residues. Germline V gene data show CDR1 as SGHDT and CDR2 as YYEEEE. The V segment lost 0 bases and the J segment 1 base; nucleotides outside the gene matches: 2. The CDR3, as DNA: TGTGCCAGCAGCTTGGGGACAGGGCCCCAAGAGACCCAGTACTTC. It codes for CASSLGTGPQETQYF.

The chain couples TRBV12-2 to TRBJ2-4; TRBD1 is the table's D call, not checked against the DNA. TRBV12-2 is labeled a pseudogene. The CDR3 runs 14 residues. CDR3 sequence reads: CASRLAPQKNIQYF. CDR3 nucleotides: TGTGCAAGTCGCTTAGCGCCCCAGAAAAACATTCAGTACTTC.

The chain links TRBV27 to TRBJ2-3; no clear D. CDR1 is MNHEY, CDR2 SMNVEV, per germline (reference sequence). CDR3 length: 16 amino acids. The ends were cut back, 4 bases at V and 0 bases at J, with 14 bases in the middle. CDR3: CASSSTVTLSTDTQYF. CDR3 coding DNA: TGTGCCAGCAGTTCCACAGTGACCCTAAGCACAGATACGCAGTATTTT.

This clone is medium-sized (0.01 to 0.1%). The chain has TRBV4-2 and TRBJ2-2; D unclear. V lost 4 bases, J lost 3 bases, and 9 bases lay in between. Germline V CDR1 and CDR2: LGHNA, YNFKEQ. The CDR3 runs 14 residues. CDR3 DNA: TGTGCCAGCAGCCCCGTGGGCGACACCGGGGAGCTGTTTTTT. Residues: CASSPVGDTGELFF.